Listed below are T cell receptor beta chains from one sample, sequenced in a study of blood T cell repertoires in COVID-19. Using immunoSEQ multiplex PCR, the repertoire was profiled, and TCRdb retains in-frame clones only, with some absent. The sample holds almost 65,000 clones, 88% seen once. The sequenced sample consisted of PBMCs or T cells enriched from blood (not recorded which). The source is a woman aged 40 to 49 who had recovered from COVID-19. Both conserved end residues are trimmed from each CDR3. D genes are given only for firm matches.

d_gene	v_gene	j_gene	CDR3aa
TRBD1	TRBV12-5	TRBJ1-2	ASGLATSDRGANYGYT
TRBD1	TRBV6-2/TRBV6-3	TRBJ2-3	ASSQGQGSSDTQY
TRBD1	TRBV6-5	TRBJ1-1	ASRQGNMNTEAF
NA	TRBV7-8	TRBJ1-6	ASSLGGPTSSYNSPLH
TRBD2	TRBV27	TRBJ2-5	ASSFSSGDWETQY
TRBD1	TRBV6-5	TRBJ1-6	ASSYGDRGQSPLH
TRBD2	TRBV27	TRBJ2-5	ASTHGGGETQY
NA	TRBV2	TRBJ1-4	ASSDPVKLF
NA	TRBV3-1/TRBV3-2	TRBJ2-3	ASSQARGGAGATTDTQY
NA	TRBV5-6	TRBJ1-3	ASSLQQVGNTIY
NA	TRBV19	TRBJ1-1	ASSIIPGAGLVTGAF
TRBD1	TRBV6-5	TRBJ1-5	ASSLDRGDGEPQH
TRBD2	TRBV7-2	TRBJ2-3	ASSPGLAKDTQY
TRBD1	TRBV5-1	TRBJ1-2	ASSSGQGAILNYGYT